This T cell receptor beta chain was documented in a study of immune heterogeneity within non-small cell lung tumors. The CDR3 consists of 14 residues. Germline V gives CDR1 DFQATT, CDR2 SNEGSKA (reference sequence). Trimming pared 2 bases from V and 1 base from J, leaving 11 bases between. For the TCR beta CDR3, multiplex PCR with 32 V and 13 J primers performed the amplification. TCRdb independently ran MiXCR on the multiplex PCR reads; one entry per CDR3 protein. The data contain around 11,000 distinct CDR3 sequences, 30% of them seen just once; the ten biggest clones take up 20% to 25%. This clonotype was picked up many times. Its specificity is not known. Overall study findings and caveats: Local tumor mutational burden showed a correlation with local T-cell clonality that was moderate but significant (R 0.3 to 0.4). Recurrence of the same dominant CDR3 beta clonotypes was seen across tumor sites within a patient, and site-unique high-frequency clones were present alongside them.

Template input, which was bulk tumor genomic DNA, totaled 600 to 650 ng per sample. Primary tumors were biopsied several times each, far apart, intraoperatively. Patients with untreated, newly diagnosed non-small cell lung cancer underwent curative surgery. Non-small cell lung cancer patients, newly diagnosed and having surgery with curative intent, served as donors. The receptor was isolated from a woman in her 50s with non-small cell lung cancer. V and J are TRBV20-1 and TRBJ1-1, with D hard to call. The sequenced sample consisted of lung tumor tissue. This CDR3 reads CSARSLWGNTEAFF. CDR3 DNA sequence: TGCAGTGCTAGATCTTTGTGGGGGAACACTGAAGCTTTCTTT.